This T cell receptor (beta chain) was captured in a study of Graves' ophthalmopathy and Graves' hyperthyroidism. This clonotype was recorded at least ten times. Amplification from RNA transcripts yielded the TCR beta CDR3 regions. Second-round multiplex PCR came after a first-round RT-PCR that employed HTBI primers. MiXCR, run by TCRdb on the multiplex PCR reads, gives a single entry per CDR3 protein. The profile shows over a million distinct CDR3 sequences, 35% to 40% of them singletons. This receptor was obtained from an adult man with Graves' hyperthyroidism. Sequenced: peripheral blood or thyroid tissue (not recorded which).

The CDR3 is CASSFDRYEQYF. CDR3 nucleotides: TGTGCCAGCAGCTTTGACCGCTACGAGCAGTACTTC. The chain carries TRBV12-3 or TRBV12-4 and TRBJ2-7; unclear D gene. CDR3 length equals 12 residues. V lost 6 bases and J lost 3, with 9 bases in between.